This is a list of T cell receptor beta chains from one sample in a study of blood T cells in healthy people across ages. In TCRdb, the 5' RACE reads were re-called with MiXCR into one record per CDR3 protein. The table has 1.5 million to 2 million distinct CDR3 sequences, 28% seen once. Sample: blood. Every receptor here comes from a woman aged 30 to 39 in good health. Each CDR3 is given with its conserved first and last residue. D genes are given only for firm matches. For some rows the clone size is stated as once, few or many, or as a class when expanded; others skip it.

V gene	D gene	clone size	J gene	CDR3 DNA	CDR3 protein
TRBV11-2	TRBD2	few	TRBJ2-1	TGTGCCAGCAGCCCGACTAGCGGAAACAATGAGCAGTTCTTC	CASSPTSGNNEQFF
TRBV7-8	-	-	TRBJ1-5	TGTGCCAGCAGCTGGGAGGCGGGTAGCAATCAGCCCCAGCATTTT	CASSWEAGSNQPQHF
TRBV6-6	-	many	TRBJ2-7	TGTGCCAGCAGTGCAGTGAACTCCTACGAGCAGTACTTC	CASSAVNSYEQYF
TRBV6-5	-	many	TRBJ2-1	TGTGCCAGCAGTAAACAGGGTTCCTACAATGAGCAGTTCTTC	CASSKQGSYNEQFF
TRBV5-6	-	-	TRBJ1-5	TGTGCCAGCAGCCCCTGGTCGGGAAATCAGCCCCAGCATTTT	CASSPWSGNQPQHF
TRBV20-1	-	-	TRBJ2-2	TGCAGTGCAATGGAGGCAGGGCGCCCTACCGGGGAGCTGTTTTTT	CSAMEAGRPTGELFF
TRBV6-1	-	few	TRBJ2-1	TGTGCCACTGCAAGGGTAATTAATGAGCAGTTCTTC	CATARVINEQFF
TRBV5-1	-	-	TRBJ2-7	TGCGCCAGCAGCGGGACTCAGCAGGGGTCCGAGCAGTACTTC	CASSGTQQGSEQYF
TRBV24-1	TRBD2	few	TRBJ2-3	TGTGCCACCAGTGATCCCGGGACTAGCGGGGGTGATACGCAGTATTTT	CATSDPGTSGGDTQYF
TRBV11-2	TRBD2	-	TRBJ2-3	TGTACCAGCAGCAGTGGGACTAAGTCAGTGCCAGATACGCAGTATTTT	CTSSSGTKSVPDTQYF
TRBV29-1	TRBD2	many	TRBJ2-3	TGCAGCGTTTTCTGGCGGGGGGGCACAGATACGCAGTATTTT	CSVFWRGGTDTQYF
TRBV6-6	TRBD1	once	TRBJ1-5	TGTGCCAGCAGTTCCGACAGGGTAAAGGCCCAGCATTTT	CASSSDRVKAQHF
TRBV7-9	-	many	TRBJ1-2	TGTGCCAGCAGCCCTAGCTCCCGGACAGCTAACTATGGCTACACCTTC	CASSPSSRTANYGYTF
TRBV3-1	TRBD1	few	TRBJ2-7	TGTGCCAGCAGCCAAGATCGCGAGGGACAGGGAATATACGAGCAGTACTTC	CASSQDREGQGIYEQYF
TRBV5-1	-	few	TRBJ1-1	TGCGCCAGCAGCTTGTGGGTAGGCACTGAAGCTTTCTTT	CASSLWVGTEAFF
TRBV4-1	-	few	TRBJ2-5	TGCGCCAGCAGCCGAAAGGTGGGGGAGACCCAGTACTTC	CASSRKVGETQYF
TRBV20-1	-	many	TRBJ2-7	TGCAGTGCCCAGGTATCGGGCTCCTACGAGCAGTACTTC	CSAQVSGSYEQYF
TRBV27	TRBD2	-	TRBJ2-2	TGTGCCAGCAGTTTTGCGGGGGGCGGGGAGCTGTTTTTT	CASSFAGGGELFF
TRBV5-1	TRBD2	-	TRBJ2-1	TGCGCCAGCAGCTTAATGCGGGAGTCCTCCTACAATGAGCAGTTCTTC	CASSLMRESSYNEQFF
TRBV5-5	-	-	TRBJ2-3	TGTGCCAGCAGCTCCCTCGAGGCAGATACGCAGTATTTT	CASSSLEADTQYF
TRBV15	-	-	TRBJ1-1	TGTGCCACCAGCAGGATGAAGAACACTGAAGCTTTCTTT	CATSRMKNTEAFF
TRBV5-1	TRBD2	many	TRBJ2-1	TGCGCCAGCCGACGGCTAGCGGGGAATGAGCAGTTCTTC	CASRRLAGNEQFF
TRBV30	-	-	TRBJ2-3	TGTGCCTGGAGCGCTATCAGCACAGATACGCAGTATTTT	CAWSAISTDTQYF
TRBV19	-	-	TRBJ1-1	TGTGCCAGTATGGGGGGCACTGAAGCTTTCTTT	CASMGGTEAFF
TRBV5-1	TRBD2	few	TRBJ2-1	TGCGCCAGCAGCTCCTTTGGCGGGAGCAAATCCAATGAGCAGTTCTTC	CASSSFGGSKSNEQFF
TRBV29-1	-	-	TRBJ2-1	TGCAGCGTTGGGGAGAGATATCAGTTCTTC	CSVGERYQFF
TRBV5-5	-	many	TRBJ2-7	TGTGCCAGCAGCTTATGGGACGCATACGAGCAGTACTTC	CASSLWDAYEQYF
TRBV15	TRBD2	few	TRBJ2-1	TGTGCCACCAGCAGACCGGGACTAGCGGGGAATGAGCAGTTCTTC	CATSRPGLAGNEQFF
TRBV7-9	-	-	TRBJ2-5	TGTGCCAGCAGCTTAGTGTTCGATTCCCAAGAGACCCAGTACTTC	CASSLVFDSQETQYF
TRBV20-1	TRBD1	few	TRBJ1-2	TGCAGTGCTATTACAGGGGGATGGGGCTACACCTTC	CSAITGGWGYTF
TRBV7-9	TRBD1	-	TRBJ1-1	TGTGCCAGCAGCTTCCTTTTCCGGGACAGCACTTTCCGAGCTTTCTTT	CASSFLFRDSTFRAFF
TRBV20-1	TRBD1	-	TRBJ1-2	TGCAGTGCTAGAGAGACAAGACAGGGGGATGGCTACACCTTC	CSARETRQGDGYTF
TRBV7-2	-	few	TRBJ1-2	TGTGCCAGCAGCCCAAGGCTATATGGCTACACCTTC	CASSPRLYGYTF
TRBV5-6	TRBD1	-	TRBJ1-1	TGTGCCAGCAGCCGGAACAGGGGAGGGTCGACTGAAGCTTTCTTT	CASSRNRGGSTEAFF
TRBV13	-	-	TRBJ2-5	TGTGCCAGCAGATACGAGGGGGGGGGCTATCGAGAGACCCAGTACTTC	CASRYEGGGYRETQYF
TRBV28	TRBD1	few	TRBJ2-5	TGTGCCAGCAGTCCTAGAGGGGCCCAGGGGGAAGAGACCCAGTACTTC	CASSPRGAQGEETQYF
TRBV2	-	few	TRBJ2-5	TGTGCCAGCAGTGCGAACGAGGGGGAGACCCAGTACTTC	CASSANEGETQYF
TRBV13	-	-	TRBJ1-1	TGTGCCAGCAGCGAAGGGGAAACTGAAGCTTTCTTT	CASSEGETEAFF
TRBV11-2	TRBD2	many	TRBJ2-7	TGTGCCAGCAGCGCCAGTCGGGGGGGAAGAGAGCAGTACTTC	CASSASRGGREQYF
TRBV5-1	-	few	TRBJ1-1	TGCGCCAGCAGCTTGGACGAACAGGGTTGGGAAGCTTTCTTT	CASSLDEQGWEAFF
TRBV12-3/TRBV12-4	-	few	TRBJ2-1	TGTGCCATCACCCGGGGGAGTGGAGGGCCCTACAATGAGCAGTTCTTC	CAITRGSGGPYNEQFF
TRBV6-1	-	many	TRBJ2-7	TGTGCCAGCAGTGAAGCGCTTGCCAGATCCTACGAGCAGTACTTC	CASSEALARSYEQYF
TRBV11-2	-	few	TRBJ2-7	TGTGCCAGCAGCTTACAGGTAATCCACGAGCAGTACTTC	CASSLQVIHEQYF
TRBV3-1	-	-	TRBJ1-5	TGTGCCAGCAGCCAAGATTGGACAAGGGGTCAGCCCCAGCATTTT	CASSQDWTRGQPQHF
TRBV7-2	TRBD1	-	TRBJ1-1	TGTGCCAGCAGCTCCTTTACAGGGGTAGGCACTGAAGCTTTCTTT	CASSSFTGVGTEAFF
TRBV12-3/TRBV12-4	TRBD1	few	TRBJ1-4	TGTGCCAGCAGTTTGGGGGTCACCGACAGGGATGGGGAAAAACTGTTTTTT	CASSLGVTDRDGEKLFF
TRBV5-1	-	-	TRBJ2-3	TGCGCCAGCACCTTAGACACAGATACGCAGTATTTT	CASTLDTDTQYF
TRBV7-2	TRBD1	many	TRBJ2-7	TGTGCCAGCAGCTTCCCCGGGACAGGGGGCTACGAGCAGTACTTC	CASSFPGTGGYEQYF
TRBV5-1	-	few	TRBJ1-2	TGCGCCAGCAGCTCCGAGCCAGGTGACAATGGCTACACCTTC	CASSSEPGDNGYTF
TRBV7-3	TRBD1	-	TRBJ1-6	TGTGCCAGCAGCTTAACGACAGGGGGCAACTCACCCCTCCACTTT	CASSLTTGGNSPLHF
TRBV7-2	-	-	TRBJ2-5	TGTGCCAGCAGCTTAGAACAGTGGGTAGGGCAGTACTTC	CASSLEQWVGQYF
TRBV5-1	-	-	TRBJ1-1	TGCGCCAGCAGTACAGTAACAGGGTTGAGCACTGAAGCTTTCTTT	CASSTVTGLSTEAFF
TRBV2	-	-	TRBJ2-5	TGTGCCAGCAATCTACAGGGATACCAAGAGACCCAGTACTTC	CASNLQGYQETQYF
TRBV4-3	TRBD2	many	TRBJ2-7	TGCGCCAGCAGCCAGGACTCACCGGGACTAGCGGGAGGGGGCAACGAGCAGTACTTC	CASSQDSPGLAGGGNEQYF
TRBV20-1	TRBD1	-	TRBJ2-7	TGCAGTGCTAGAGAGGGACAGGGGGGGATCGAGCAGTACTTC	CSAREGQGGIEQYF
TRBV7-2	-	few	TRBJ2-1	TGTGCCAGCAGCGGCGTGGGGGGAGGCGCTCCTCAACCCTACAATGAGCAGTTCTTC	CASSGVGGGAPQPYNEQFF
TRBV6-5	TRBD1	many	TRBJ1-1	TGTGCCAGCAGAAAACAGGGGGCCACTGAAGCTTTCTTT	CASRKQGATEAFF
TRBV28	-	few	TRBJ1-5	TGTGCCAGCAGTTTGCCGCTCTATAGCAATCAGCCCCAGCATTTT	CASSLPLYSNQPQHF